Listed here are 29 T cell receptor beta chains from one sample, sequenced in a study of cytomegalovirus exposure and HLA in healthy donors (dated by TCRdb to about 2017). Library preparation was by the immunoSEQ multiplex PCR assay. A mixture of 60 forward primers for TCR Vbeta segments and 13 reverse primers for TCR Jbeta segments was used in the multiplex PCR. Held by TCRdb, this immuneACCESS table contains in-frame sequences only and omits some clones. Under half of the omission traces to an unresolved V gene where checked; the cause of the rest is unknown. The sample table holds 180,000 or so clones, of which 75% to 85% were seen once. 6.5% of the sample belongs to the ten largest clones. Sequencing was performed on PBMCs. Receptors were obtained from a woman in her 50s in good health and CMV-seropositive.

The chain joins TRBV15 to TRBJ1-1; D not resolved. This CDR3 spans 11 amino acids. CDR1 LNHNV and CDR2 YYDKDF come from the germline V gene (reference sequence). In DNA, the CDR3 is TGTGCGGTTCGCGAGAACACTGAAGCTTTCTTT. This gives the protein CAVRENTEAFF.

This chain links TRBV30 with TRBJ2-3; D is undetermined. The CDR3 contains 16 residues. Trimming removed 2 bases at V and 4 bases at J, with 19 bases between. Per the germline V gene, CDR1 is GTSNPN and CDR2 is SVGIG (reference sequence). The CDR3 reads CAWSSLSPNRADTQYF. CDR3 DNA: TGTGCCTGGAGTAGCCTCTCTCCTAACCGGGCAGATACGCAGTATTTT.

This clone has only a few counts. The V and J genes are TRBV7-8 and TRBJ2-7; 8 bases map to TRBD2. In germline, CDR1 is SGHVS, CDR2 FQNEAQ. With V trimmed by 5 bases and J by 5 bases, 20 bases remained unmatched. The CDR3 runs to 18 residues. In DNA form, the CDR3 reads TGTGCCAGCAGCGGCCGCACGGGACTAGATTCAGCACTGCACGAGCAGTACTTC. Translation gives CASSGRTGLDSALHEQYF.

The chain carries TRBV25-1 and TRBJ2-3; 9 positions match TRBD1. CDR1 MGHDK and CDR2 SYGVNS come from the germline V gene. The CDR3 length is 14 residues. V shed 8 bases, J shed 1 base, and the junction held 4 bases outside the gene matches. In DNA form, the CDR3 reads TGTGCCAGCCGGGACAGGGTTGGCACAGATACGCAGTATTTT. Translated, it gives CASRDRVGTDTQYF.

J is TRBJ2-5 and V is TRBV19; 9 nucleotides align to TRBD2. There are 16 residues in the CDR3. Looked up from germline, CDR1 is LNHDA and CDR2 is SQIVND (reference sequence). V dropped 1 base and J dropped 4; count of bases not matched to a gene: 7. CDR3 bases: TGTGCCAGTAGTATAGCGACTAGCGGAAAGGGAGAGACCCAGTACTTC. This codes for CASSIATSGKGETQYF.

This chain connects TRBV5-4 to TRBJ2-3; 13 bases align to TRBD2. The CDR3 is made up of 15 amino acids. Germline-derived CDR1 and CDR2 are SGHNT and YYREEE (reference sequence). V was clipped by 4 bases and J by 5 bases; unmatched bases: 4. CDR3 sequence reads: CASSTWTSGRDTQYF. The DNA of the CDR3 is TGTGCCAGCAGCACCTGGACTAGCGGGAGAGATACGCAGTATTTT.

This chain joins TRBV28 and TRBJ1-3; weak D call: TRBD1 (5 bases). Trimming took 6 bases from V and 4 from J, leaving 13 bases between them. This CDR3 has 14 amino acids. Looked up from germline, CDR1 is MDHEN and CDR2 is SYDVKM. CDR3 coding DNA: TGTGCCAGCAGAAAGACAGCGCGAGGAAACACCATATATTTT. Protein product: CASRKTARGNTIYF.

The V call is TRBV11-2, the J call TRBJ2-2; possible D gene TRBD1, 5 bases. CDR3 length: 14 amino acids. The V and J ends lost 5 bases and 6 bases respectively, with 13 bases between them. Germline values: CDR1 SGHAT, CDR2 FQNNGV. CDR3 region: CASSLRTSAGELFF. The DNA for the CDR3 is TGTGCCAGCAGCCTCAGGACATCGGCCGGGGAGCTGTTTTTT.

The chain employs TRBV7-2 and TRBJ2-1; TRBD2 matches at 14 bases. Germline trimming cut 4 bases from V and 5 bases from J; bases unmatched to any gene: 7. The CDR3 is 17 amino acids. Germline V gene sequence: CDR1 SGHTA, CDR2 FQGNSA. In DNA form, the CDR3 reads TGTGCCAGCAGCTCAAGACTAGCGGGGGGGATCCACAATGAGCAGTTCTTC. Translated: CASSSRLAGGIHNEQFF. The entire variable domain, with the rest obtained from reference TRBV7-2 and TRBJ2-1, is as follows: GAGVSQSPSNKVTEKGKDVELRCDPISGHTALYWYRQSLGQGLEFLIYFQGNSAPDKSGLPSDRFSAERTGGSVSTLTIQRTQQEDSAVYLCASSSRLAGGIHNEQFFGPGTRLTVL.

There are a few counts of this clone. This rearrangement joins TRBV7-3 to TRBJ2-1; a weak D match, TRBD2 (6 bases). Germline CDR1 reads SGHTA; CDR2 reads FQGTGA. V was trimmed by 4 bases and J by 7 bases, leaving 14 bases between them. The CDR3 length is 14 residues. CDR3 bases: TGTGCCAGCAGCTCCCGGGGGAGTTGGAATGAGCAGTTCTTC. Its translation is CASSSRGSWNEQFF.

The V and J genes are TRBV5-1 and TRBJ2-3; 11 nucleotides agree with TRBD2. V lost 7 bases to trimming and J lost 6 bases; unmatched junction nucleotides: 4. Germline V gives CDR1 SGHRS, CDR2 YFSETQ. The CDR3 has 13 amino acids. The CDR3 sequence is CASRLAGFDTQYF. CDR3 in DNA: TGCGCCAGCCGACTAGCGGGATTTGATACGCAGTATTTT.

This clone was detected only once. The CDR3 here is CASSLGPDTQYF. The CDR3 DNA reads as TGTGCCAGCAGCTTGGGCCCAGATACGCAGTATTTT. The genes are TRBV11-3 and TRBJ2-3; D remains unclear. Germline values: CDR1 SGHNT, CDR2 YENEEA. V was pared by 3 bases and J by 4 bases, with 5 bases between. The CDR3 contains 12 residues.

This clone was found once. The chain carries TRBV10-2 and TRBJ2-3, with 7 bases matching TRBD2. Trimming cost V 7 bases and J 11 bases; bases outside gene matches: 6. CDR1 and CDR2 from the germline V gene are WSHSY and SAAADI. The CDR3 is 11 amino acids. DNA of the CDR3: TGCGCCAGCACTGACGGGGGGAGGCAGTATTTT. The encoded protein is CASTDGGRQYF.

J is TRBJ2-1 and V is TRBV7-2, with D tentatively TRBD2 (5 bases). From germline, CDR1 is SGHTA and CDR2 FQGNSA. This CDR3 is 15 amino acids long. The V gene lost 5 bases and the J gene lost 0 bases, with 11 bases spanning the gap. CDR3 region: CASSPAVSSYNEQFF. The CDR3 DNA reads TGTGCCAGCAGCCCAGCGGTTAGCTCCTACAATGAGCAGTTCTTC.

V is TRBV4-3 and J is TRBJ1-2; the match to TRBD1 covers 8 bases. The trim removed 3 bases at V and 1 base at J, leaving 7 bases unmatched. This CDR3 is built from 16 residues. CDR1 and CDR2 from the germline V gene are LGHNA and YSLEER. In DNA, the CDR3 is TGCGCCAGCAGCCAGCCCGGGACAGGAAATAACTATGGCTACACCTTC. It is translated as CASSQPGTGNNYGYTF.

V and J are TRBV27 and TRBJ1-6; D is unresolved. Trimming removed 5 bases at V and 8 bases at J, with 13 bases between. From germline, CDR1 is MNHEY and CDR2 SMNVEV (reference sequence). This CDR3 has 14 residues. CDR3 sequence (DNA): TGTGCCAGCAGTCTCCCCCAGTTTGATTCACCCCTCCACTTT. Protein product: CASSLPQFDSPLHF.

The V and J genes are TRBV9 and TRBJ2-5, with 7 bases fitting TRBD1. The germline V gene has CDR1 SGDLS and CDR2 YYNGEE. This CDR3 region has 14 residues. The V gene end was trimmed by 2 bases and the J gene end by 5 bases; junction bases not matched to a gene: 6. The CDR3 DNA follows: TGTGCCAGCAGCGTTCGAGGGGGCGCGGAGACCCAGTACTTC. Translated, it gives CASSVRGGAETQYF.

The chain couples TRBV6-5 to TRBJ2-7; TRBD2 matches at 11 bases. The CDR3 runs to 16 residues. Per germline, CDR1 MNHEY and CDR2 SVGAGI. V trimming: 0 bases; J trimming: 1 base; junction bases outside the gene matches: 2. The CDR3 coding sequence is TGTGCCAGCAGTTACTCGGGGACTAGCGGTTCCTACGAGCAGTACTTC. Translated: CASSYSGTSGSYEQYF.

This chain links TRBV7-9 with TRBJ1-4; the match to TRBD1 covers 7 bases. This CDR3 comprises 15 residues. Per germline, CDR1 SEHNR and CDR2 FQNEAQ (reference sequence). Germline trimming cut 5 bases from V and 4 bases from J; bases unmatched to any gene: 7. The CDR3 spells CASSPNQGGNEKLFF. In DNA form, the CDR3 reads TGTGCCAGCAGCCCCAACCAGGGGGGTAATGAAAAACTGTTTTTT.

This clone was recorded only once. The chain's CDR3 is CASSPWGGEAFF. Here the CDR3 DNA reads TGCGCCAGCAGCCCATGGGGGGGGGAAGCTTTCTTT. This rearrangement joins TRBV5-1 to TRBJ1-1; D perhaps matches TRBD1 (5 bases). The germline V gene encodes CDR1 SGHRS and CDR2 YFSETQ. V gave up 4 bases and J gave up 8 bases, with 12 bases separating them. The CDR3 is 12 residues long.

The chain joins TRBV19 to TRBJ2-2, with TRBD2 matching over 14 bases. The germline gives CDR1 LNHDA, CDR2 SQIVND (reference sequence). V lost 7 bases to trimming and J lost 4 bases; unmatched junction nucleotides: 17. There are 20 residues in the CDR3. For the CDR3, the DNA is TGTGCCAGTACAAGACCGGGACTAGCGGGAGCCTCCTGGGGCACCGGGGAGCTGTTTTTT. Translated: CASTRPGLAGASWGTGELFF.

The rearrangement joins TRBV9 to TRBJ1-3; the match to TRBD1 covers 8 bases. This CDR3 spans 15 amino acids. CDR1 is SGDLS, CDR2 YYNGEE, per germline. V was pared by 3 bases and J by 1 base, with 3 bases of the junction left unmatched. The CDR3 here is CASSARTGSGNTIYF. The CDR3 DNA is TGTGCCAGCAGCGCCCGGACAGGGTCTGGAAACACCATATATTTT.

This chain links TRBV6-1 with TRBJ2-1; the match to TRBD2 covers 8 bases. The CDR3 is made up of 13 amino acids. Germline CDR1 is MNHNS and CDR2 is SASEGT. The V gene end was trimmed by 5 bases and the J gene end by 8 bases; junction bases not matched to a gene: 5. Here the CDR3 reads CASSKREHYEQFF. The CDR3 coding sequence is TGTGCCAGCAGTAAGCGGGAGCACTATGAGCAGTTCTTC.

The chain is built from TRBV10-3 and TRBJ1-2; TRBD1 agrees at 7 bases. The junction had 6 bases not matched to a gene; V was cut back by 2 bases and J by 3 bases. The germline gives CDR1 ENHRY, CDR2 SYGVKD. The CDR3 covers 15 residues. This chain's CDR3 is CAISEGQVVDYGYTF. The CDR3 DNA follows: TGTGCCATCAGTGAGGGACAGGTAGTGGACTATGGCTACACCTTC.

The chain joins TRBV6-6 to TRBJ1-2; no reliable D call. From germline, CDR1 is MNHNY and CDR2 SVGAGI (reference sequence). The V end lost 7 bases, the J end lost 0 bases, and 9 bases lay between the germline ends. The CDR3 is 13 amino acids. The CDR3 DNA is TGTGCCAGCACTCCGGGTTCTAACTATGGCTACACCTTC. This encodes CASTPGSNYGYTF.

The V and J genes are TRBV2 and TRBJ1-5, with D tentatively TRBD1 (5 bases). The CDR3 sequence is 12 residues long. Trimming took 6 bases from V and 5 from J, leaving 8 bases between them. In germline, CDR1 is SNHLY, CDR2 FYNNEI. This CDR3 is CASSDSYQPQHF. CDR3 DNA sequence: TGTGCCAGCAGCGACAGTTATCAGCCCCAGCATTTT.

The chain couples TRBV4-1 to TRBJ2-3; 8 positions agree with TRBD1. CDR3 length: 16 residues. Per the germline V gene, CDR1 is MGHRA and CDR2 is YSYEKL. V gave up 4 bases and J gave up 1 base; unmatched junction bases: 7. For the CDR3, the DNA is TGCGCCAGCAGCCGAAATCAGGGACAGGGCACAGATACGCAGTATTTT. Amino acids: CASSRNQGQGTDTQYF.

For this clone: One end of the junction does not line up with germline, which may come from a read error. This CDR3 is CASSQAGLIPVLRRWHYGYTF. The CDR3 coding sequence is TGTGCCAGCAGTCAAGCGGGTCTGATCCCGGTCCTTCGGAGGTGGCACTATGGCTACACCTTC. V usage is TRBV4-2 and J usage is TRBJ1-2; no clear D. Germline CDR1 is LGHNA and CDR2 is YNFKEQ. This CDR3 is built from 21 residues.

The chain recombines TRBV29-1 with TRBJ2-5, with 8 positions matching TRBD1. This CDR3 is 14 amino acids long. The J segment lost 4 bases and the V segment lost 7 bases, leaving 11 bases of the junction unmatched. The germline V gene encodes CDR1 SQVTM and CDR2 ANQGSEA. CDR3 DNA sequence: TGCAGCGGTGAGGGGGCAGGGGGCGGAGAGACCCAGTACTTC. Translation: CSGEGAGGGETQYF.